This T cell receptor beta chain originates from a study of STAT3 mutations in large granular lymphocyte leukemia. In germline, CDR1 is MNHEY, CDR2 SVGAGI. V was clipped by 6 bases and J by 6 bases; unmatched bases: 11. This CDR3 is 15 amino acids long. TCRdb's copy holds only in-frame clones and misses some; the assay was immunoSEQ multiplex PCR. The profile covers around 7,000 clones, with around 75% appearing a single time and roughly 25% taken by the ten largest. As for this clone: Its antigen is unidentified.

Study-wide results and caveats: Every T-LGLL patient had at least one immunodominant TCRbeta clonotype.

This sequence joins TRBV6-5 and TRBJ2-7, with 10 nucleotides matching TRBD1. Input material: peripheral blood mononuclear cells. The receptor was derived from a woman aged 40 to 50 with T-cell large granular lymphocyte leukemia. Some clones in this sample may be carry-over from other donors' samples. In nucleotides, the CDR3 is TGTGCCAGCAGCCCACTCGGGACAGGGGTTCTCGAGCAGTACTTC. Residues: CASSPLGTGVLEQYF.